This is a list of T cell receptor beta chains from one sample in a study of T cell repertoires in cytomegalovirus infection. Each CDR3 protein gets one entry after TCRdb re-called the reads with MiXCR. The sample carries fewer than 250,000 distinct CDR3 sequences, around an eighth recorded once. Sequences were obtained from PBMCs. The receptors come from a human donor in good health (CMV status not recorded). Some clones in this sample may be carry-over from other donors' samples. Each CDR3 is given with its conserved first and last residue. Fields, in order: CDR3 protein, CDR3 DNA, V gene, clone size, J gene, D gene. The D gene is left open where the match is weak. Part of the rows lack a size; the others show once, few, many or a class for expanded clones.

CASRPSTDTQYF,TGTGCCAGCAGACCTAGCACAGATACGCAGTATTTT,TRBV7-2,many,TRBJ2-3,NA
CASSPEVGVSPLHF,TGTGCCAGCAGCCCGGAGGTAGGGGTTTCACCCCTCCACTTT,TRBV14,few,TRBJ1-6,NA
CASSPTLMNTEAFF,TGTGCCAGCAGCCCTACCCTTATGAACACTGAAGCTTTCTTT,TRBV7-2,NA,TRBJ1-1,NA
CASSPLEGSGDTQYF,TGTGCCAGCAGCCCCCTAGAGGGGTCGGGGGATACGCAGTATTTT,TRBV7-2,many,TRBJ2-3,NA
CASSLTGLGGNTEAFF,TGTGCCAGCAGCTTAACGGGTTTGGGAGGGAACACTGAAGCTTTCTTT,TRBV7-8,many,TRBJ1-1,NA
CASTSFGGDEQYF,TGTGCCAGCACCTCCTTTGGGGGCGACGAGCAGTACTTC,TRBV7-9,many,TRBJ2-7,NA
CASSHVSQGTMNTEAFF,TGTGCCAGCAGCCATGTTTCCCAGGGGACGATGAACACTGAAGCTTTCTTT,TRBV4-2,few,TRBJ1-1,NA
CASSFPKGALHEQFF,TGTGCCAGCAGCTTCCCAAAAGGGGCTCTCCATGAGCAGTTCTTC,TRBV7-2,many,TRBJ2-1,NA
CASSLYREHEQFF,TGTGCCAGCAGCTTGTATCGGGAGCACGAGCAGTTCTTC,TRBV5-4,many,TRBJ2-1,NA
CASSASPVGNEQFF,TGTGCCAGCAGCGCCAGCCCAGTGGGGAATGAGCAGTTCTTC,TRBV7-6,many,TRBJ2-1,NA
CASSLGSSGTTKFF,TGTGCCAGCAGCTTAGGGTCTTCCGGGACTACAAAATTCTTC,TRBV7-9,many,TRBJ2-1,TRBD2